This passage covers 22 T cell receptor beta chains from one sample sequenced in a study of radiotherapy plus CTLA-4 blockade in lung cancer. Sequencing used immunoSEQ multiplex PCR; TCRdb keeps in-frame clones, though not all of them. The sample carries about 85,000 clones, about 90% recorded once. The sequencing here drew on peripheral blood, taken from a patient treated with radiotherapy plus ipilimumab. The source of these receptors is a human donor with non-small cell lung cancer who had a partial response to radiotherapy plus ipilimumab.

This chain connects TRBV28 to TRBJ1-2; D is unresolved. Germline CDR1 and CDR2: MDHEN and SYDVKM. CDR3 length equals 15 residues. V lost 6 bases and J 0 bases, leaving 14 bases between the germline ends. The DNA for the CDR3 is TGTGCCAGCAGAACGCCTAGGAGGTCTAACTATGGCTACACCTTC. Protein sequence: CASRTPRRSNYGYTF.

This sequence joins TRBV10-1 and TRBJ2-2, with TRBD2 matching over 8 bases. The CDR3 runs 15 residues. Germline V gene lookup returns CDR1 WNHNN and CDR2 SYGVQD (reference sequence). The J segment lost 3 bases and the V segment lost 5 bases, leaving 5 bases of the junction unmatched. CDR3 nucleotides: TGCGCCAGCAGTACAGCGGGAGTCGACACCGGGGAGCTGTTTTTT. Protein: CASSTAGVDTGELFF.

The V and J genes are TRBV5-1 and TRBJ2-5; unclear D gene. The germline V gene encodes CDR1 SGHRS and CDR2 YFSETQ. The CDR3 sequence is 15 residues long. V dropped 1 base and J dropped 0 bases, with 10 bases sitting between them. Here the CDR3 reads CASSLSPVYQETQYF. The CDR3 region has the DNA TGCGCCAGCAGCTTGTCCCCCGTATACCAAGAGACCCAGTACTTC.

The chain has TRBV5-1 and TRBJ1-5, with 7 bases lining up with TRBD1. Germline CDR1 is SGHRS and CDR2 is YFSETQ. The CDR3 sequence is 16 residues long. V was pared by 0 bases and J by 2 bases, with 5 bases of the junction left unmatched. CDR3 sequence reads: CASSLGTGAGNQPQHF. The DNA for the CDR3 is TGCGCCAGCAGCTTGGGAACAGGGGCTGGCAATCAGCCCCAGCATTTT.

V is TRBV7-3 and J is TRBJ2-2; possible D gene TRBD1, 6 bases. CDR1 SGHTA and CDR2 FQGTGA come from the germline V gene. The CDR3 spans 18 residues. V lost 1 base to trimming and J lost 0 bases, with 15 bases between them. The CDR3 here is CASSLIGWGQANTGELFF. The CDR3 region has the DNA TGTGCCAGCAGCTTAATAGGCTGGGGACAAGCGAACACCGGGGAGCTGTTTTTT. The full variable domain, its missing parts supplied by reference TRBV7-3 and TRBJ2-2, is GAGVSQTPSNKVTEKGKYVELRCDPISGHTALYWYRQSLGQGPEFLIYFQGTGAADDSGLPNDRFFAVRPEGSVSTLKIQRTERGDSAVYLCASSLIGWGQANTGELFFGEGSRLTVL.

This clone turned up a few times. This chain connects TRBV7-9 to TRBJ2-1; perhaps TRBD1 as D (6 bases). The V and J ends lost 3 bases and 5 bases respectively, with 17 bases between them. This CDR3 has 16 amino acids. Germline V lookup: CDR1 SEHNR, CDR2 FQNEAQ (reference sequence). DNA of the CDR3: TGTGCCAGCAGCTTTTGGGGGCTCAAGACCCACAATGAGCAGTTCTTC. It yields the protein CASSFWGLKTHNEQFF.

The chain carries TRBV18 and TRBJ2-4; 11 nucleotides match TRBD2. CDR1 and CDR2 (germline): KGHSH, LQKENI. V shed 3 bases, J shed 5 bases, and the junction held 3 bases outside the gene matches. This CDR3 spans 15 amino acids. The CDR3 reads CASSPGLAVENIQYF. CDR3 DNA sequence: TGTGCCAGCTCACCGGGACTAGCGGTCGAAAACATTCAGTACTTC. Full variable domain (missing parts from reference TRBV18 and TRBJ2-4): NAGVMQNPRHLVRRRGQEARLRCSPMKGHSHVYWYRQLPEEGLKFMVYLQKENIIDESGMPKERFSAEFPKEGPSILRIQQVVRGDSAAYFCASSPGLAVENIQYFGAGTRLSVL.

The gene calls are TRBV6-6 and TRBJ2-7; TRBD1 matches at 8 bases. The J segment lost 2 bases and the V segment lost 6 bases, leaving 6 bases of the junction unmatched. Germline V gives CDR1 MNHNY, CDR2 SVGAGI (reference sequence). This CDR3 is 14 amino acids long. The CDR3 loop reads CASRLGQGTYEQYF. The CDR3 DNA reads TGTGCCAGCAGACTAGGACAGGGCACCTACGAGCAGTACTTC.

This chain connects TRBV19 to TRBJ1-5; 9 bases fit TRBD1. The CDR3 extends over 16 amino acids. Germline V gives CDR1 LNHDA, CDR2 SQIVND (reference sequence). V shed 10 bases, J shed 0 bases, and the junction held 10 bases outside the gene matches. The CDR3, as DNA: TGTGCCACGGGGACAGGGCAAACTTATAGCAATCAGCCCCAGCATTTT. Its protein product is CATGTGQTYSNQPQHF.

The CDR3 DNA sequence: TGCGCCAGCAGCTGGGACAAGGGCCCAGATACGCAGTATTTT. Its protein is CASSWDKGPDTQYF. The chain is built from TRBV5-1 and TRBJ2-3; D is possibly TRBD1 (6 bases). The CDR3 is made up of 14 amino acids. From germline, CDR1 is SGHRS and CDR2 YFSETQ. V lost 3 bases and J lost 4, with 12 bases in between. The full variable domain, in which reference TRBV5-1 and TRBJ2-3 provide the parts outside the CDR3, is KAGVTQTPRYLIKTRGQQVTLSCSPISGHRSVSWYQQTPGQGLQFLFEYFSETQRNKGNFPGRFSGRQFSNSRSEMNVSTLELGDSALYLCASSWDKGPDTQYFGPGTRLTVL.

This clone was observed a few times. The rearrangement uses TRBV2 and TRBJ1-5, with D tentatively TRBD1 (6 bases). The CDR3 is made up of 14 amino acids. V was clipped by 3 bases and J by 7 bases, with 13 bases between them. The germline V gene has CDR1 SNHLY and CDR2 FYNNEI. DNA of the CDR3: TGTGCCAGCAGTGACAGGGGAGTAGGACAGCCCCAGCATTTT. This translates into CASSDRGVGQPQHF.

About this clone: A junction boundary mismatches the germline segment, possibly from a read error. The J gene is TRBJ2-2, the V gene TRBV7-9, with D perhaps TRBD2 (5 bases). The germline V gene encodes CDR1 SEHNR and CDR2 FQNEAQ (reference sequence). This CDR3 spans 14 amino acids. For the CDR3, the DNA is TGTGCCAGCAGCCACCAGGAGACTACCGTGGAGCTGTTTTTT. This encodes CASSHQETTVELFF.

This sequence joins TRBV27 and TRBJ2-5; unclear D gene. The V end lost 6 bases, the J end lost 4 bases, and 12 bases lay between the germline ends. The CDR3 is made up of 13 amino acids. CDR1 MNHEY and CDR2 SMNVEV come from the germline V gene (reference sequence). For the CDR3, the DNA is TGTGCCAGCAGCCCTGGCCGCAGAGAGACCCAGTACTTC. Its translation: CASSPGRRETQYF.

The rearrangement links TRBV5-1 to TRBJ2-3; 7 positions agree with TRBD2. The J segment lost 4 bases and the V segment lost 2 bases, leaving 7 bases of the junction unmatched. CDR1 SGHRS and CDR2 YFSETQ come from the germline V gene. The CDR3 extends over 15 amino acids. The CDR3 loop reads CASSFGAGESDTQYF. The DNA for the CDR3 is TGCGCCAGCAGCTTTGGCGCGGGGGAATCAGATACGCAGTATTTT.

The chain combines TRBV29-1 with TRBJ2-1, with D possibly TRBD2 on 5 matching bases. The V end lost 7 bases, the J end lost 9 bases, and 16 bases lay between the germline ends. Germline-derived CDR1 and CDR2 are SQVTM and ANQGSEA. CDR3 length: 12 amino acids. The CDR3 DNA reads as TGCAGCGCCTCCGGACTCGGCCCTGAGCAGTTCTTC. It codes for CSASGLGPEQFF.

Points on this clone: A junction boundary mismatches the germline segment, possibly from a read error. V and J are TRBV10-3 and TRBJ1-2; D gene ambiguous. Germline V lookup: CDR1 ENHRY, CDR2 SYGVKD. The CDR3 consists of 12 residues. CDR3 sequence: CAISEEGRGISF. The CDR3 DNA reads TGTGCCATCAGTGAGGAGGGCCGGGGAATTTCCTTC.

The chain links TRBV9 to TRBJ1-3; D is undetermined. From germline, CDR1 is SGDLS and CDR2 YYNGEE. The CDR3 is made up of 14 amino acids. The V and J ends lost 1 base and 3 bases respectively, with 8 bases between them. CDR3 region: CASSVSGVGNTIYF. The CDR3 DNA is TGTGCCAGCAGCGTAAGCGGGGTTGGAAACACCATATATTTT.

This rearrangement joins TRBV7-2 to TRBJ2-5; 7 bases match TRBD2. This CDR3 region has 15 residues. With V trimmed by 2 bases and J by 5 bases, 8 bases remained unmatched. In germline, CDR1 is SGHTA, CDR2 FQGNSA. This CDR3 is CASSLNGGGRETQYF. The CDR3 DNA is TGTGCCAGCAGCTTAAATGGGGGAGGGCGCGAGACCCAGTACTTC.

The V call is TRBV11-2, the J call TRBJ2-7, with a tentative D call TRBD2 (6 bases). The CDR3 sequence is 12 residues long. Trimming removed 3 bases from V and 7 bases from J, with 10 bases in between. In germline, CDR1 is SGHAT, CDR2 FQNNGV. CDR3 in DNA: TGTGCCAGCAGCTTCGGGCGGGAAGAGCAGTACGTC. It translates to CASSFGREEQYV.

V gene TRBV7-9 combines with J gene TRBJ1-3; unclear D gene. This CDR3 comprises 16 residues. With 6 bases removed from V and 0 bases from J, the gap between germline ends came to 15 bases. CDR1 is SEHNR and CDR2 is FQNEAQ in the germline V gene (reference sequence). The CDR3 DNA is TGTGCCAGCAGTGGCAGACTGCTAGGCTCTGGAAACACCATATATTTT. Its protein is CASSGRLLGSGNTIYF.

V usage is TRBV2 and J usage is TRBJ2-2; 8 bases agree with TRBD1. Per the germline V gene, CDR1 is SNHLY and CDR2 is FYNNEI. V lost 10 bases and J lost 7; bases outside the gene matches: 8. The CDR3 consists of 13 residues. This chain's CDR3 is CAISTGGIGELFF. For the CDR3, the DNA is TGTGCCATCAGCACAGGGGGGATCGGGGAGCTGTTTTTT.

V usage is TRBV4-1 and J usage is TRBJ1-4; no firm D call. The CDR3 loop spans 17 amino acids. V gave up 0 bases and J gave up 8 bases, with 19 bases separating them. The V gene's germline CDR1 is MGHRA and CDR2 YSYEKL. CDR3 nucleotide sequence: TGCGCCAGCAGCCAAGATAATATTAGGCGGGCCGGCGAAAAACTGTTTTTT. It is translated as CASSQDNIRRAGEKLFF.